This T cell receptor beta chain originates from a study of blood T cell repertoires in COVID-19. Study at large: PBMCs, B-cell-depleted T cells, or T cells were the source of the cDNA or gDNA that made up the material.

Clones were sequenced by immunoSEQ multiplex PCR, and TCRdb holds only the in-frame ones, with some missing. The sample yields about 110,000 clones, 76% seen once. One Seattle source followed patients from active infection through their disease course. Trimming shortened V by 4 bases and J by 4 bases, and 13 bases separated the two germline ends. Germline V gene data show CDR1 as SGHTA and CDR2 as FQGNSA. This CDR3 comprises 14 residues. The rearrangement uses TRBV7-2 and TRBJ1-1; TRBD1 is a possible D gene (5 bases). Source material: peripheral blood. The TCR sequence derives from a man aged 80 or over with COVID-19, enrolled during active disease. CDR3 loop: CASSSTGTSTEAFF. The DNA for the CDR3 is TGTGCCAGCAGCTCCACCGGGACTAGCACTGAAGCTTTCTTT.